The 15 T cell receptor beta chains presented below share a single source sample, sequenced in a study of PD-1 blockade in classical Hodgkin lymphoma. Profiling relied on immunoSEQ multiplex PCR, and the TCRdb table lists in-frame clones only, not all of them. Among 40,000 to 45,000 clones listed, about 74% were seen once. Each patient relapsed following autologous stem cell transplantation, and prior brentuximab vedotin exposure differed. Sequencing was performed on peripheral blood mononuclear cells (PBMCs), taken at baseline. These receptors all come from a human donor with classical Hodgkin lymphoma.

The chain couples TRBV7-3 to TRBJ2-1, with 7 bases that match TRBD2. Germline V gene lookup returns CDR1 SGHTA and CDR2 FQGTGA. The CDR3 totals 17 residues. V shed 1 base, J shed 7 bases, and the junction held 13 bases outside the gene matches. The CDR3 spells CASSLMGGRAGVNEQFF. CDR3 bases: TGTGCCAGCAGCTTAATGGGTGGTAGGGCGGGAGTGAATGAGCAGTTCTTC.

The V gene is TRBV13, the J gene TRBJ2-7; 7 positions agree with TRBD1. The CDR3 loop spans 16 amino acids. Germline loops: CDR1 PRHDT, CDR2 FYEKMQ (reference sequence). V lost 1 base to trimming and J lost 3 bases; unmatched junction nucleotides: 9. The CDR3 loop is CASSLEGPRGLYEQYF. The CDR3 DNA follows: TGTGCCAGCAGCTTAGAAGGGCCTAGGGGGCTCTACGAGCAGTACTTC.

The chain has TRBV30 and TRBJ2-7, with TRBD1 matching 8 bases. Germline V CDR1 and CDR2: GTSNPN, SVGIG (reference sequence). Trimming removed 5 bases from V and 7 bases from J; junction bases left unmatched: 10. CDR3 size: 13 residues. Here the CDR3 DNA reads TGTGCCTGGCGAGGACAGGGCGTACGGGAGCAGTACTTC. Translated: CAWRGQGVREQYF.

In this sample, this clone turned up once. Other DNA sequences from this sample encode an identical CDR3 as well. V gene TRBV7-9 combines with J gene TRBJ2-5; no definite D call. The CDR3 sequence is 11 residues long. V was pared by 1 base and J by 5 bases, with 2 bases between. Germline-derived CDR1 and CDR2 are SEHNR and FQNEAQ (reference sequence). CDR3 sequence reads: CASSLVETQYF. The DNA for the CDR3 is TGTGCCAGCAGCTTAGTGGAGACCCAGTACTTC.

This clone was counted once. This sequence joins TRBV5-3 and TRBJ1-4; D is possibly TRBD1 (6 bases). TRBV5-3 is assigned to the ORF class and has an uncertain function. This CDR3 region has 19 residues. Deletions cut 4 bases from V and 8 bases from J, with 30 bases between. The CDR3 coding sequence is TGTGCCAGAAGCCAAGGGGGAACTCACCGGGCCCCGGACCCCGAAAAACTGTTTTTT. This codes for CARSQGGTHRAPDPEKLFF.

This rearrangement joins TRBV10-3 to TRBJ1-1; D ambiguous. The V gene lost 8 bases and the J gene lost 1 base, with 14 bases spanning the gap. The CDR3 has 14 amino acids. Germline lookup yields CDR1 ENHRY and CDR2 SYGVKD. CDR3 sequence reads: CAISRDVTNTEAFF. The CDR3, as DNA: TGTGCCATCTCACGGGATGTGACGAACACTGAAGCTTTCTTT.

This chain uses TRBV11-1 with TRBJ2-2; 9 bases match TRBD2. The CDR3 is 17 residues long. V was pared by 4 bases and J by 4 bases, with 10 bases of the junction left unmatched. CDR1 and CDR2 from the germline V gene are SGHAT and FQDESV (reference sequence). The CDR3, as DNA: TGTGCCAGCAGCTACTACCTTAGCGGGAGCGTCACCGGGGAGCTGTTTTTT. Protein sequence: CASSYYLSGSVTGELFF.

The gene calls are TRBV6-1 and TRBJ1-3; D not certain. The CDR3 is 13 amino acids. V gave up 4 bases and J gave up 0 bases, with 4 bases separating them. Germline CDR1 MNHNS, CDR2 SASEGT. CDR3 protein: CASSVDSGNTIYF. CDR3 coding DNA: TGTGCCAGCAGTGTCGACTCTGGAAACACCATATATTTT.

The V call is TRBV27, the J call TRBJ2-5; tentatively, D is TRBD2 (6 bases). The J call may be in error: the DNA end matches TRBJ2-7 better. Looked up from germline, CDR1 is MNHEY and CDR2 is SMNVEV (reference sequence). The CDR3 runs to 14 residues. CDR3 sequence (DNA): TGTGCCAGCAGCCTCGTGCGGGGAGGCTACGAGCAGTACTTC. This translates into CASSLVRGGYEQYF.

This clone was counted between two and nine times. Different DNA sequences within this sample yield the same CDR3. V gene TRBV7-9 combines with J gene TRBJ2-6, with D unclear. The V end lost 1 base, the J end lost 0 bases, and 4 bases lay between the germline ends. Germline CDR1 SEHNR, CDR2 FQNEAQ (reference sequence). The CDR3 covers 15 residues. CDR3 nucleotide sequence: TGTGCCAGCAGCTTAGAAGGCTCTGGGGCCAACGTCCTGACTTTC. Protein sequence: CASSLEGSGANVLTF.

A remark on this clone: Other nucleotide sequences in the sample specify the same CDR3. This rearrangement joins TRBV4-1 to TRBJ2-7; D perhaps matches TRBD1 (5 bases). CDR3 length equals 16 residues. The germline V and J ends were trimmed by 1 base and 3 bases, with 16 bases remaining between them. Germline lookup yields CDR1 MGHRA and CDR2 YSYEKL. CDR3 nucleotides: TGCGCCAGCAGCCAAGCCTCAGGGTGGGGAATCTACGAGCAGTACTTC. It encodes CASSQASGWGIYEQYF.

The rearrangement links TRBV23-1 to TRBJ2-1; 7 bases align to TRBD1. TRBV23-1 is marked as an open reading frame, function uncertain. The CDR3 has 15 residues. V lost 0 bases, J lost 5 bases, and 4 bases stayed unmatched. The CDR3 sequence: CASSQSRDSHNEQFF. The CDR3 region has the DNA TGCGCCAGCAGTCAATCGAGGGACAGCCACAATGAGCAGTTCTTC.

The chain is built from TRBV2 and TRBJ2-7; 11 nucleotides match TRBD2. Unmatched junction bases numbered 18, after V lost 5 bases and J lost 6 bases. The CDR3 sequence is 18 residues long. Germline V gene data show CDR1 as SNHLY and CDR2 as FYNNEI. CDR3 DNA: TGTGCCAGCAGTAGAAGGGGAGTCGCGGGGCTAGCGGGAGGCGAGCAGTACTTC. Its translation is CASSRRGVAGLAGGEQYF.

DNA for the CDR3: TGTGCCAGCAGTCAGACAACTAATGAAAAACTGTTTTTT. Amino acid sequence: CASSQTTNEKLFF. The J gene is TRBJ1-4, the V gene TRBV7-9, with D hard to call. Trimming left V 6 bases short and J 0 bases short, with 5 bases between. The CDR3 has 13 amino acids. Germline CDR1 is SEHNR and CDR2 is FQNEAQ (reference sequence).

This chain uses TRBV6-5 with TRBJ2-5, with TRBD2 as a possible D gene (5 bases). CDR1 and CDR2 (germline): MNHEY, SVGAGI. Trimming took off 0 bases at V and 4 bases at J, with 9 bases between the two ends. The CDR3 sequence is 14 residues long. CDR3 residues: CASSYSTTAETQYF. DNA for the CDR3: TGTGCCAGCAGTTACTCGACTACAGCAGAGACCCAGTACTTC.